The 29 T cell receptor beta chains in this list originate from one sample, sequenced in a study of long-term antiretroviral therapy in people with HIV. Assay version v3.0 of immunoSEQ was used, and it was run at survey level. The assay was immunoSEQ multiplex PCR, and TCRdb's table has in-frame clones only and misses some. The sample includes roughly 42,000 clones, around nine tenths of them seen just once. The sample consisted of unsorted PBMCs, taken 0.1 years before starting antiretroviral therapy. The receptors were gathered from a woman in her forties or fifties with HIV.

This clone was seen once. The chain carries TRBV5-1 and TRBJ2-1; the match to TRBD2 covers 13 bases. The germline V gene encodes CDR1 SGHRS and CDR2 YFSETQ. V was clipped by 6 bases and J by 8 bases; unmatched bases: 29. This CDR3 has 22 residues. CDR3 in amino acids: CASTRDRLFPELAGGKYDEQFF. The CDR3 DNA sequence: TGCGCCAGCACCCGGGACAGACTTTTTCCCGAACTAGCGGGGGGGAAATACGATGAGCAGTTCTTC.

The V gene is TRBV5-6, the J gene TRBJ2-7; no reliable D call. The CDR3 spans 11 residues. The germline gives CDR1 SGHDT, CDR2 YYEEEE. V gave up 7 bases and J gave up 5 bases, with 10 bases separating them. The CDR3 DNA reads TGTGCCAGCTTCACCCGAGACGAGCAGTACTTC. This translates into CASFTRDEQYF.

The chain uses TRBV11-2 and TRBJ2-7; 8 bases map to TRBD1. Germline V gene data show CDR1 as SGHAT and CDR2 as FQNNGV. V dropped 6 bases and J dropped 4; count of bases not matched to a gene: 11. This CDR3 spans 15 amino acids. The CDR3 bases are TGTGCCAGCAGTCCTCGAGGACAGGGAGTTTACGAGCAGTACTTC. Translated, it gives CASSPRGQGVYEQYF.

Of note for this clone: One end of the junction varies from germline; a read error may be responsible. This chain links TRBV7-7 with TRBJ2-1; D might be TRBD2 (6 bases). CDR1 is SSHAT and CDR2 is FNYEAQ in the germline V gene (reference sequence). The CDR3 is made up of 15 amino acids. The CDR3 DNA reads TGTGCTAGCAGCCCCGGCGTCTTGGGGGGCAATGAGCAGTTCTTC. This sequence encodes CASSPGVLGGNEQFF.

The J gene is TRBJ1-2, the V gene TRBV11-1, with D unclear. This CDR3 has 14 amino acids. The V gene's germline CDR1 is SGHAT and CDR2 FQDESV (reference sequence). V lost 2 bases to trimming and J lost 2 bases, with 9 bases between them. CDR3 sequence reads: CASSLNAGNYGYTF. CDR3 coding DNA: TGTGCCAGCAGCTTAAATGCGGGGAACTATGGCTACACCTTC.

Worth noting for this clone: This CDR3 is also generated by other DNA sequences in the sample. V usage is TRBV7-3 and J usage is TRBJ1-1; possibly TRBD1 for D (5 bases). The V end lost 5 bases, the J end lost 0 bases, and 7 bases lay between the germline ends. Germline CDR1 and CDR2: SGHTA and FQGTGA. This CDR3 comprises 13 residues. The CDR3, as DNA: TGTGCCAGCAGCCTGACAGTGAACACTGAAGCTTTCTTT. Its translation is CASSLTVNTEAFF.

This clone showed up just a few times. The chain couples TRBV7-6 to TRBJ1-1; D might be TRBD1 (6 bases). V was pared by 1 base and J by 3 bases, with 12 bases between. Germline lookup yields CDR1 SGHVS and CDR2 FNYEAQ. This CDR3 spans 15 amino acids. The CDR3, as DNA: TGTGCCAGCAGCTTAGGTACAGGGCCCTACACTGAAGCTTTCTTT. It is translated as CASSLGTGPYTEAFF.

The chain couples TRBV11-2 to TRBJ2-5; D is undetermined. Germline V gene sequence: CDR1 SGHAT, CDR2 FQNNGV. Trimming removed 3 bases at V and 1 base at J, with 6 bases between. The CDR3 consists of 13 residues. CDR3 coding DNA: TGTGCCAGCAGCTTTGGCAGCCAAGAGACCCAGTACTTC. Residues: CASSFGSQETQYF.

CDR3 bases: TGTGCCAGCAGCTCAACAGGGGCAACTAATGAAAAACTGTTTTTT. This codes for CASSSTGATNEKLFF. This chain links TRBV7-9 with TRBJ1-4; TRBD1 aligns across 7 bases. V lost 4 bases, J lost 0 bases, and 2 bases stayed unmatched. The germline V gene encodes CDR1 SEHNR and CDR2 FQNEAQ (reference sequence). CDR3 length: 15 amino acids.

The V call is TRBV4-2, the J call TRBJ2-7; 7 bases are shared with TRBD2. V lost 0 bases and J lost 2; bases outside the gene matches: 7. The germline V gene has CDR1 LGHNA and CDR2 YNFKEQ. The CDR3 covers 16 residues. The CDR3 DNA reads as TGTGCCAGCAGCCAAGATCGAGCGGGGTCCACCTACGAGCAGTACTTC. Its protein is CASSQDRAGSTYEQYF.

This rearrangement joins TRBV25-1 to TRBJ2-5; maybe TRBD2 (5 bases). CDR1 is MGHDK, CDR2 SYGVNS, per germline. There are 14 residues in the CDR3. The germline V and J ends were trimmed by 4 bases and 1 base, with 10 bases remaining between them. The CDR3 DNA follows: TGTGCCAGCAGTGCTCGGGGAAGCCAAGAGACCCAGTACTTC. The encoded protein is CASSARGSQETQYF.

V gene TRBV7-9 combines with J gene TRBJ1-2; 8 bases map to TRBD1. CDR1 is SEHNR and CDR2 is FQNEAQ in the germline V gene (reference sequence). V lost 5 bases and J lost 5; bases outside the gene matches: 1. This CDR3 spans 12 amino acids. The chain's CDR3 is CASSRQGYGYTF. The DNA for the CDR3 is TGTGCCAGCAGCAGACAGGGGTATGGCTACACCTTC.

In the case of this clone: The junction departs from germline at one end; a sequencing error may be responsible. The CDR3 nucleotides read TGCGCCGGCAGCCGGACCTTCGGGGAGACCCAGTACTTC. It specifies CAGSRTFGETQYF. This sequence joins TRBV5-1 and TRBJ2-5; D not resolved. This CDR3 region has 13 residues. From germline, CDR1 is SGHRS and CDR2 YFSETQ.

This clone was observed a handful of times. V is TRBV7-6 and J is TRBJ1-1; D ambiguous. CDR1 is SGHVS and CDR2 is FNYEAQ in the germline V gene. V was clipped by 5 bases and J by 0 bases, with 4 bases between them. The CDR3 sequence is 12 residues long. The CDR3 sequence is CASSLLNTEAFF. Here the CDR3 DNA reads TGTGCCAGCAGCCTACTGAACACTGAAGCTTTCTTT.

The V call is TRBV5-6, the J call TRBJ2-3, with 8 positions matching TRBD2. The CDR3 spans 16 residues. The junction had 7 bases not matched to a gene; V was cut back by 2 bases and J by 2 bases. Germline values: CDR1 SGHDT, CDR2 YYEEEE. This CDR3 reads CASSLLAEEFTDTQYF. CDR3 nucleotides: TGTGCCAGCAGCTTACTAGCGGAGGAATTCACAGATACGCAGTATTTT.

The rearrangement uses TRBV30 and TRBJ2-3; no clear D. This CDR3 region has 11 residues. V lost 8 bases to trimming and J lost 14 bases, with 20 bases between them. The germline CDR1 and CDR2 sequences are GTSNPN and SVGIG (reference sequence). CDR3 residues: CAGAQWPSLYF. CDR3 bases: TGTGCCGGAGCTCAATGGCCTAGTTTGTATTTT.

In its sample, this clone was seen a few times. With a much larger clone just one base away, this may be a read error. Other DNA sequences from this sample encode an identical CDR3 as well. The CDR3: CASRTGTGPYEQYF. In nucleotides, the CDR3 is TGTGCCAGCAGGACCGGGACAGGGCCCTACGAGCAGTACTTC. The chain couples TRBV6-1 to TRBJ2-7; 9 nucleotides align to TRBD1. CDR3 length equals 14 residues. From germline, CDR1 is MNHNS and CDR2 SASEGT. The V segment lost 6 bases and the J segment 2 bases; nucleotides outside the gene matches: 5.

The chain joins TRBV7-2 to TRBJ2-3; TRBD2 matches at 11 bases. The CDR3 has 17 residues. V shed 0 bases and J 1 base; nucleotides not matched to a gene: 3. CDR1 is SGHTA and CDR2 is FQGNSA in the germline V gene. For the CDR3, the DNA is TGTGCCAGCAGCTTAGCTAGCGGGGGGGGAGGCACAGATACGCAGTATTTT. It translates to CASSLASGGGGTDTQYF.

The genes are TRBV19 and TRBJ1-5; tentatively, D is TRBD1 (5 bases). Germline V gene data show CDR1 as LNHDA and CDR2 as SQIVND (reference sequence). V lost 5 bases and J 6 bases, leaving 17 bases between the germline ends. This CDR3 has 15 residues. CDR3 nucleotide sequence: TGTGCCAGTAGTCTGGGGCAGGGTGGATTTCAGCCCCAGCATTTT. Its translation is CASSLGQGGFQPQHF.

The V and J genes are TRBV5-1 and TRBJ2-7, with TRBD2 identical over 15 bases. Per the germline V gene, CDR1 is SGHRS and CDR2 is YFSETQ. This CDR3 has 15 amino acids. Losses at the gene ends were 3 bases for V and 2 bases for J; bases not matched to a gene: 0. This CDR3 is CASSWTSGGAYEQYF. CDR3 in DNA: TGCGCCAGCAGCTGGACTAGCGGGGGGGCCTACGAGCAGTACTTC.

The chain has TRBV6-5 and TRBJ1-2; D ambiguous. V was trimmed by 4 bases and J by 4 bases, leaving 16 bases between them. Germline V gene sequence: CDR1 MNHEY, CDR2 SVGAGI. This CDR3 has 15 amino acids. The CDR3 DNA reads as TGTGCCAGCAGTTCGTCCGGGTCTCTTTTCTATGGCTACACCTTC. It is translated as CASSSSGSLFYGYTF.

This rearrangement joins TRBV7-9 to TRBJ2-2; a weak D match, TRBD2 (6 bases). The CDR3 sequence is 19 residues long. Germline lookup yields CDR1 SEHNR and CDR2 FQNEAQ (reference sequence). V dropped 3 bases and J dropped 0 bases, with 20 bases sitting between them. CDR3: CASSFWDSTSGANTGELFF. For the CDR3, the DNA is TGTGCCAGCAGCTTCTGGGACTCGACATCTGGCGCGAACACCGGGGAGCTGTTTTTT.

The chain is built from TRBV6-1 and TRBJ2-1, with D unresolved. The CDR3 runs to 14 residues. V was clipped by 9 bases and J by 2 bases, with 14 bases between them. Germline lookup yields CDR1 MNHNS and CDR2 SASEGT. CDR3 in DNA: TGTGCCAGTTGCAAGTACGGGCCCTACAATGAGCAGTTCTTC. The encoded protein is CASCKYGPYNEQFF.

The V gene is TRBV7-9, the J gene TRBJ1-3, with D possibly matching TRBD1 (5 bases). Germline V gene data show CDR1 as SEHNR and CDR2 as FQNEAQ (reference sequence). CDR3 length: 16 residues. V was shortened by 5 bases and J by 0 bases, with 14 bases between the two germline ends. The CDR3 DNA is TGTGCCAGCAGCCCCACGGGGGGGGGCTCTGGAAACACCATATATTTT. It translates to CASSPTGGGSGNTIYF. Full variable domain (missing parts from reference TRBV7-9 and TRBJ1-3): DTGVSQNPRHKITKRGQNVTFRCDPISEHNRLYWYRQTLGQGPEFLTYFQNEAQLEKSRLLSDRFSAERPKGSFSTLEIQRTEQGDSAMYLCASSPTGGGSGNTIYFGEGSWLTVV.

The CDR3 DNA sequence: TGTGCCAGCAGTGACGGGCAGAACTATGGCTACACCTTC. This sequence encodes CASSDGQNYGYTF. The chain carries TRBV6-1 and TRBJ1-2; D gene uncertain. The CDR3 extends over 13 amino acids. Germline CDR1 is MNHNS and CDR2 is SASEGT. V gave up 3 bases and J gave up 2 bases, with 7 bases separating them.

The chain carries TRBV7-9 and TRBJ2-3; TRBD2 agrees at 8 bases. This CDR3 has 16 residues. Germline V gene data show CDR1 as SEHNR and CDR2 as FQNEAQ (reference sequence). J lost 0 bases, V lost 5 bases, and 7 bases had no gene match. The DNA of the CDR3 is TGTGCCAGCAGCCTCGGGGGGGGCGAAAGCACAGATACGCAGTATTTT. It translates to CASSLGGGESTDTQYF.

The J gene is TRBJ2-6, the V gene TRBV6-6, with D hard to call. The ends were cut back, 7 bases at V and 2 bases at J, with 12 bases in the middle. The CDR3 runs 15 residues. The V gene's germline CDR1 is MNHNY and CDR2 SVGAGI (reference sequence). The CDR3 coding sequence is TGTGCCAGCATAAATTATAAGGCTGGGGCCAACGTCCTGACTTTC. This encodes CASINYKAGANVLTF.

V gene TRBV27 combines with J gene TRBJ2-3; D not certain. This CDR3 has 13 residues. The V end lost 6 bases, the J end lost 5 bases, and 12 bases lay between the germline ends. Germline values: CDR1 MNHEY, CDR2 SMNVEV (reference sequence). The CDR3 spells CASSTYSGDTQYF. CDR3 nucleotide sequence: TGTGCCAGCAGCACATACTCAGGAGATACGCAGTATTTT.

The table lists this clone with a count of one. This chain joins TRBV9 and TRBJ1-5; D gene ambiguous. The CDR3 sequence is 14 residues long. The V gene lost 0 bases and the J gene lost 2 bases, with 6 bases spanning the gap. Germline CDR1 is SGDLS and CDR2 is YYNGEE. The CDR3 here is CASSVAGGNQPQHF. The CDR3 DNA follows: TGTGCCAGCAGCGTAGCCGGAGGCAATCAGCCCCAGCATTTT.